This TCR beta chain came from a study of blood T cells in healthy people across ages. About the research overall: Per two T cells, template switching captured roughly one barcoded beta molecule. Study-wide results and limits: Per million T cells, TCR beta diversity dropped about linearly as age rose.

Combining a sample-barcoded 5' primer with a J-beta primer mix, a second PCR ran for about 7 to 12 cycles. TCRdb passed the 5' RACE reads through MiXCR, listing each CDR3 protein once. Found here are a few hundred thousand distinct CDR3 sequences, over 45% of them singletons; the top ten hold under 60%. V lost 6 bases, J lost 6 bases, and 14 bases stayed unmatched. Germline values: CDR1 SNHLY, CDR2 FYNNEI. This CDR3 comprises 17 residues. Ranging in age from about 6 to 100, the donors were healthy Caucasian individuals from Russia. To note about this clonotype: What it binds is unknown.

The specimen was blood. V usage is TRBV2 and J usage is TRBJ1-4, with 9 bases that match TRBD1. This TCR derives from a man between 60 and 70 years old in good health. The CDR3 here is CASSLKIPGQGDEKLFF. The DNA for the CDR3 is TGTGCCAGCAGCCTGAAAATCCCGGGACAGGGCGATGAAAAACTGTTTTTT.